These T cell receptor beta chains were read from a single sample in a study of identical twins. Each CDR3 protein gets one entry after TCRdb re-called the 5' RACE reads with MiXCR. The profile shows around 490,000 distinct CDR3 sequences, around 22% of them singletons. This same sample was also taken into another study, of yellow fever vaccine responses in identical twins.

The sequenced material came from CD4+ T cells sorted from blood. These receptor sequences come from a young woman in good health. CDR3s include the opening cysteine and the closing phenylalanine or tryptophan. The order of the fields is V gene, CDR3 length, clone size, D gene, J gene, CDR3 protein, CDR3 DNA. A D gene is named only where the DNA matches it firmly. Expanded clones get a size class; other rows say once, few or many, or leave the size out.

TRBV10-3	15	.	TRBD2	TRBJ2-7	CAISDLLAGAYEQYF	TGTGCCATCAGTGATCTACTAGCGGGAGCGTACGAGCAGTACTTC
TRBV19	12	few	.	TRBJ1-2	CASSPGLYGYTF	TGTGCCAGTAGTCCCGGACTCTATGGCTACACCTTC
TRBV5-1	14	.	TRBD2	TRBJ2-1	CASSGDYSYNEQFF	TGCGCCAGCAGCGGGGACTACTCGTACAATGAGCAGTTCTTC
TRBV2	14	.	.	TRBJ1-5	CASSELHSNQPQHF	TGTGCCAGCAGTGAACTACACAGCAATCAGCCCCAGCATTTT
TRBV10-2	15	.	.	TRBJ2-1	CATRAGPPSYNEQFF	TGCGCCACCAGGGCGGGGCCGCCCTCCTACAATGAGCAGTTCTTC
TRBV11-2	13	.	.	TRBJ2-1	CASSRLTTFEQFF	TGTGCCAGCAGCCGACTGACTACTTTTGAGCAGTTCTTC
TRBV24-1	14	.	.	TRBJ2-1	CATSGRGSYNEQFF	TGTGCCACCAGTGGACGGGGTTCCTACAATGAGCAGTTCTTC
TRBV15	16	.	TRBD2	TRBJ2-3	CATSRGLAGRLDTQYF	TGTGCCACCAGCAGAGGACTAGCGGGAAGACTAGATACGCAGTATTTT
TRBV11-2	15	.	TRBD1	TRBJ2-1	CASTPGSDRGLEQFF	TGTGCCAGCACCCCCGGATCGGACAGGGGGCTTGAGCAGTTCTTC
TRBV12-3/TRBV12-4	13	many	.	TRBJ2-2	CASSLRGEGELFF	TGTGCCAGCAGTCTCCGAGGAGAAGGGGAGCTGTTTTTT